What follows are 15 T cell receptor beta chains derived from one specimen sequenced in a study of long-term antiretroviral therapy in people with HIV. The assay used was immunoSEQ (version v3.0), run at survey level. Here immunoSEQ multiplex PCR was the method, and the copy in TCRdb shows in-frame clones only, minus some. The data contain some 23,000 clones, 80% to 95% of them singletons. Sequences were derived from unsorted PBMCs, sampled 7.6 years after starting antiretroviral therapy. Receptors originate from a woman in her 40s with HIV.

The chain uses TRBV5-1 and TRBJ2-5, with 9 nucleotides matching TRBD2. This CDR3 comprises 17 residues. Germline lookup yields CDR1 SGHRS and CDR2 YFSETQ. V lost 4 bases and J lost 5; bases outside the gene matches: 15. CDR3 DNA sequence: TGCGCCAGCAGCCAGGACGGAGTTGCGGGGGGGACGGAGACCCAGTACTTC. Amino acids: CASSQDGVAGGTETQYF.

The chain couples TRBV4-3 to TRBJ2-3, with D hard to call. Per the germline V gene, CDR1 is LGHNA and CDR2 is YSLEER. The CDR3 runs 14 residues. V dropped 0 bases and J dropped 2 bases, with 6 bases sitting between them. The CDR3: CASSQDLVTDTQYF. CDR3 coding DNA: TGCGCCAGCAGCCAAGACCTAGTCACAGATACGCAGTATTTT.

CDR3: CASSPRDRPMLYEQYF. In DNA, the CDR3 is TGTGCCAGCTCACCCCGGGACAGGCCGATGCTCTACGAGCAGTACTTC. This chain uses TRBV18 with TRBJ2-7; 8 bases are shared with TRBD1. V was clipped by 3 bases and J by 3 bases; unmatched bases: 10. Germline lookup yields CDR1 KGHSH and CDR2 LQKENI. This CDR3 has 16 amino acids.

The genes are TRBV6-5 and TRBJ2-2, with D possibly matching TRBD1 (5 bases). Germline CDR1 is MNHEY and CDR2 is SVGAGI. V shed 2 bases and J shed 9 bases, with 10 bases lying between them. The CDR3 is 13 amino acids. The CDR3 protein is CASSYTMDRELFF. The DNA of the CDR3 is TGTGCCAGCAGTTACACGATGGACAGGGAGCTGTTTTTT.

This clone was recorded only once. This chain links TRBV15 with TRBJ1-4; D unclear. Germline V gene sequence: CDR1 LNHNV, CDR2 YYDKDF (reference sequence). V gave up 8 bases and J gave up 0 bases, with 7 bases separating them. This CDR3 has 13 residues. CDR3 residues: CATQRATNEKLFF. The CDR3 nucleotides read TGTGCCACCCAGAGAGCAACTAATGAAAAACTGTTTTTT.

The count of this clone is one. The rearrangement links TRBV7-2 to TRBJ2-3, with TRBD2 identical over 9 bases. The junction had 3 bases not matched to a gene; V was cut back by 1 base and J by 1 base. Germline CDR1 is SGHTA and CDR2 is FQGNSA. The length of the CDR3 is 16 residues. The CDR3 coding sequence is TGTGCCAGCAGCTTAGATTCTAGCGGGGGCACAGATACGCAGTATTTT. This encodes CASSLDSSGGTDTQYF.

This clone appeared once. The CDR3 region has the DNA TGTGCCAGCAGCTTGGCGAGCGGGGGGGTGCAGTTCTTC. This translates into CASSLASGGVQFF. The rearrangement links TRBV5-6 to TRBJ2-1, with 10 bases identical to TRBD2. Per germline, CDR1 SGHDT and CDR2 YYEEEE. The CDR3 loop spans 13 amino acids. Unmatched junction bases numbered 3, after V lost 0 bases and J lost 12 bases.

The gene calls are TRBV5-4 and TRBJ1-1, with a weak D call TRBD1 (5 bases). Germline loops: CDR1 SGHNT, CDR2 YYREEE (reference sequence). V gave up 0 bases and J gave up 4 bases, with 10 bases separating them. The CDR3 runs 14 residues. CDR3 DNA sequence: TGTGCCAGCAGCTTGGGGGGCAGAGGCACTGAAGCTTTCTTT. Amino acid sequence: CASSLGGRGTEAFF.

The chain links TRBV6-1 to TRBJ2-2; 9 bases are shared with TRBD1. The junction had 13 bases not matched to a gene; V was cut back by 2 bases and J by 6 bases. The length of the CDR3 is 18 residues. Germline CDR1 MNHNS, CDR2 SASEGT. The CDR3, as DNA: TGTGCCAGCAGTGAATGGGGAGCAGGGACAGGGATGGCCGGGGAGCTGTTTTTT. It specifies CASSEWGAGTGMAGELFF.

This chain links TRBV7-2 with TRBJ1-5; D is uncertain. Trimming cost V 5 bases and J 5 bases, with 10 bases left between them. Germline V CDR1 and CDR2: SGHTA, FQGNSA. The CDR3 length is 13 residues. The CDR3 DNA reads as TGTGCCAGCAGCCCCCAATCTGATCAGCCCCAGCATTTT. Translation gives CASSPQSDQPQHF.

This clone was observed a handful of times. The CDR3 is CASSSPTSGTDTQYF. Here the CDR3 DNA reads TGTGCCAGCAGTTCCCCGACTAGCGGCACAGATACGCAGTATTTT. The chain carries TRBV11-3 and TRBJ2-3; 8 bases match TRBD2. V shed 6 bases and J 1 base; nucleotides not matched to a gene: 6. The CDR3 covers 15 residues. Germline V gives CDR1 SGHNT, CDR2 YENEEA. The variable domain in full, with the rest retrieved from reference TRBV11-3 and TRBJ2-3, is EAGVVQSPRYKIIEKKQPVAFWCNPISGHNTLYWYLQNLGQGPELLIRYENEEAVDDSQLPKDRFSAERLKGVDSTLKIQPAELGDSAVYLCASSSPTSGTDTQYFGPGTRLTVL.

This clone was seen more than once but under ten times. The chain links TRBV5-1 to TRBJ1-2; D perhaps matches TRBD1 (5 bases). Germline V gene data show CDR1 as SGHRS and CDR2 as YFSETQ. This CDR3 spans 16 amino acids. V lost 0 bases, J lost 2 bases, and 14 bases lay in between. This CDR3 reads CASSLDTGMSNYGYTF. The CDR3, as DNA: TGCGCCAGCAGCTTGGATACAGGAATGTCCAACTATGGCTACACCTTC.

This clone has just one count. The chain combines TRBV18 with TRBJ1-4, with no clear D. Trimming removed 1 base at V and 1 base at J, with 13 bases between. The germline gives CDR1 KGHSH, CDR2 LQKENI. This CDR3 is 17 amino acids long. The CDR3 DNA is TGTGCCAGCTCACCACGAGACATCCTTTTAACTAATGAAAAACTGTTTTTT. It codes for CASSPRDILLTNEKLFF.

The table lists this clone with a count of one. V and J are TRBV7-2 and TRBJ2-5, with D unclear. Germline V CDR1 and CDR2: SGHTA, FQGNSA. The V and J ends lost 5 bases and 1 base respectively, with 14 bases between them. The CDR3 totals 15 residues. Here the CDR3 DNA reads TGTGCCAGCAGCATAGTCTTGGTGGGCCAAGAGACCCAGTACTTC. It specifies CASSIVLVGQETQYF.

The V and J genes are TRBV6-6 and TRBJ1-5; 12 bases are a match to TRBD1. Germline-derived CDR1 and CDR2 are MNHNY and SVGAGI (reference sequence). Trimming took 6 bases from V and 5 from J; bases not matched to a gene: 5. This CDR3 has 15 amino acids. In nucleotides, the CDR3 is TGTGCCAGCAGCCCGGGACAGGGGGCACATCAGCCCCAGCATTTT. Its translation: CASSPGQGAHQPQHF.